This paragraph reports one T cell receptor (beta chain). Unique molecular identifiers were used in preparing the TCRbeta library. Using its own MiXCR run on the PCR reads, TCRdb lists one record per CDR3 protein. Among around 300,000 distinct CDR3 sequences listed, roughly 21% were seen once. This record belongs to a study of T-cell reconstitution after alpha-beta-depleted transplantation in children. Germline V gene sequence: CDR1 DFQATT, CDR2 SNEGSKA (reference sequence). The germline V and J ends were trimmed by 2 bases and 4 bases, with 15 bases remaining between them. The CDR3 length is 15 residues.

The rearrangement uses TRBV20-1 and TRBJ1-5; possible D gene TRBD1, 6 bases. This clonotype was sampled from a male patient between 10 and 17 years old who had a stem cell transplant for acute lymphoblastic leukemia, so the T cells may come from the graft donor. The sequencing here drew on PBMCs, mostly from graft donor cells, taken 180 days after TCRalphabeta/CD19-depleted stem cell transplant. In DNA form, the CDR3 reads TGCAGTGCTAGAAGCAACAGGGTTGGAAATCAGCCCCAGCATTTT. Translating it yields CSARSNRVGNQPQHF.